One and the same sample provided the 25 T cell receptor beta chains below, sequenced in a study of T cell responses to AZD1222 COVID-19 vaccine. Using immunoSEQ multiplex PCR, the repertoire was profiled, and TCRdb retains in-frame clones only, with some absent. This sample carries about 92,000 clones, under 95% of them seen once, and the ten largest clones take about 20%. The input for sequencing was peripheral blood, taken on day 0 of AZD1222 vaccination. Receptors originate from an adult in good health.

The chain recombines TRBV7-9 with TRBJ2-1, with D possibly matching TRBD2 (5 bases). Germline-derived CDR1 and CDR2 are SEHNR and FQNEAQ (reference sequence). The CDR3 contains 14 residues. The germline V and J ends were trimmed by 6 bases and 7 bases, with 16 bases remaining between them. CDR3 loop: CASRPYRDLNEQFF. The CDR3 bases are TGTGCCAGCAGACCCTACCGGGATTTGAATGAGCAGTTCTTC. Complete variable domain (other parts from reference TRBV7-9 and TRBJ2-1): DTGVSQNPRHKITKRGQNVTFRCDPISEHNRLYWYRQTLGQGPEFLTYFQNEAQLEKSRLLSDRFSAERPKGSFSTLEIQRTEQGDSAMYLCASRPYRDLNEQFFGPGTRLTVL.

The rearrangement uses TRBV11-2 and TRBJ1-5, with 7 bases fitting TRBD1. CDR1 and CDR2 from the germline V gene are SGHAT and FQNNGV. V shed 5 bases, J shed 0 bases, and the junction held 4 bases outside the gene matches. The CDR3 loop spans 15 amino acids. CDR3 coding DNA: TGTGCCAGCAGCCTCGGGACAGCTAGCAATCAGCCCCAGCATTTT. Translation gives CASSLGTASNQPQHF. Supplemented by reference TRBV11-2 and TRBJ1-5, the full variable domain reads EAGVAQSPRYKIIEKRQSVAFWCNPISGHATLYWYQQILGQGPKLLIQFQNNGVVDDSQLPKDRFSAERLKGVDSTLKIQPAKLEDSAVYLCASSLGTASNQPQHFGDGTRLSIL.

This clone is a singleton in its sample. The chain recombines TRBV19 with TRBJ1-5, with 7 nucleotides matching TRBD1. The CDR3 is made up of 16 amino acids. Trimming cost V 8 bases and J 0 bases; bases outside gene matches: 10. Germline V CDR1 and CDR2: LNHDA, SQIVND (reference sequence). CDR3 nucleotide sequence: TGTGCCAGTCAGAGGACAGGAATTAATAGCAATCAGCCCCAGCATTTT. It specifies CASQRTGINSNQPQHF.

The V and J genes are TRBV11-3 and TRBJ2-1; a weak D match, TRBD1 (6 bases). Germline CDR1 and CDR2: SGHNT and YENEEA. The ends were cut back, 8 bases at V and 4 bases at J, with 21 bases in the middle. This CDR3 spans 16 amino acids. The CDR3 protein is CASFERTALAYNEQFF. DNA of the CDR3: TGTGCCAGCTTTGAGAGGACAGCCCTTGCATACAATGAGCAGTTCTTC.

The chain's CDR3 is CASRSVRDRKSYEQYF. The CDR3 region has the DNA TGTGCCAGCAGATCTGTCCGGGACAGGAAATCCTACGAGCAGTACTTC. V usage is TRBV11-2 and J usage is TRBJ2-7; 8 bases line up with TRBD1. Germline V gives CDR1 SGHAT, CDR2 FQNNGV. The V gene end was trimmed by 6 bases and the J gene end by 1 base; junction bases not matched to a gene: 11. This CDR3 is 16 amino acids long.

This clone was recorded only once. J is TRBJ1-2 and V is TRBV7-8, with D possibly being TRBD1 (5 bases). The CDR3 covers 14 residues. Germline values: CDR1 SGHVS, CDR2 FQNEAQ. Trimming stripped 5 bases from V and 4 bases from J, with 14 bases between. DNA of the CDR3: TGTGCCAGCAGCGAAGATAGGGGTGGCTATGGCTACACCTTC. Its protein product is CASSEDRGGYGYTF.

As for this clone: Its ends do not fully match the called genes, so a read error is possible. The rearrangement joins TRBV6-5 to TRBJ2-5; 8 bases map to TRBD1. CDR1 and CDR2 from the germline V gene are MNHEY and SVGAGI. This CDR3 region has 15 residues. The CDR3 sequence: CASSYWTGSGETQYF. The CDR3 DNA sequence: TGTGCCAGCAGCTACTGGACAGGGAGTGGGGAGACCCAGTACTTC.

The chain carries TRBV7-6 and TRBJ2-5, with 12 nucleotides matching TRBD2. V lost 3 bases, J lost 4 bases, and 9 bases stayed unmatched. The germline gives CDR1 SGHVS, CDR2 FNYEAQ. The CDR3 runs to 17 residues. The CDR3 DNA reads as TGTGCCAGCAGCTTCACTAGCGGGGGGTCCCCGGGAGAGACCCAGTACTTC. Its protein product is CASSFTSGGSPGETQYF.

V is TRBV6-6 and J is TRBJ2-7, with TRBD1 as a possible D gene (5 bases). Per the germline V gene, CDR1 is MNHNY and CDR2 is SVGAGI (reference sequence). This CDR3 has 10 residues. With 6 bases removed from V and 6 bases from J, the gap between germline ends came to 6 bases. As DNA, the CDR3 is TGTGCCAGCAGGGGGCGCGAGCAGTACTTC. This codes for CASRGREQYF.

V gene TRBV6-2 or TRBV6-3 combines with J gene TRBJ2-3; the match to TRBD1 covers 9 bases. V dropped 1 base and J dropped 2; count of bases not matched to a gene: 1. The CDR3 has 15 residues. The germline gives CDR1 MNHEY, CDR2 SVGEGT. The CDR3 spells CASSYWTGDTDTQYF. CDR3 nucleotide sequence: TGTGCCAGCAGTTACTGGACAGGGGACACAGATACGCAGTATTTT.

V and J are TRBV7-2 and TRBJ2-2; D remains unclear. The CDR3 is 17 residues long. Trimming stripped 1 base from V and 1 base from J, with 13 bases between. Germline values: CDR1 SGHTA, CDR2 FQGNSA. The CDR3 DNA is TGTGCCAGCAGCTTAGGGGTGCCACAGAGGAACACCGGGGAGCTGTTTTTT. Amino acids: CASSLGVPQRNTGELFF.

The CDR3 protein is CASSSWTGRNGSPLHF. Here the CDR3 DNA reads TGTGCCAGCAGCTCCTGGACAGGGAGAAATGGTTCACCCCTCCACTTT. The V and J genes are TRBV11-2 and TRBJ1-6, with 8 bases matching TRBD1. The CDR3 extends over 16 amino acids. Germline CDR1 and CDR2: SGHAT and FQNNGV. Trimming cost V 4 bases and J 9 bases; bases outside gene matches: 11.

The V call is TRBV5-1, the J call TRBJ1-2, with 7 bases identical to TRBD1. Germline V gene data show CDR1 as SGHRS and CDR2 as YFSETQ. CDR3 size: 14 residues. V trimming: 5 bases; J trimming: 4 bases; junction bases outside the gene matches: 8. CDR3 sequence reads: CASSPGQATYGYTF. In DNA, the CDR3 is TGCGCCAGCAGTCCCGGACAGGCCACCTATGGCTACACCTTC.

This chain joins TRBV5-8 and TRBJ2-1, with D tentatively TRBD1 or TRBD2 (5 bases each). CDR3 length: 15 residues. CDR1 and CDR2 from the germline V gene are SGHTS and YDEGEE. Trimming cost V 2 bases and J 2 bases, with 11 bases left between them. As DNA, the CDR3 is TGTGCCAGCAGCTTCCCGGGACGTACCTACAATGAGCAGTTCTTC. This codes for CASSFPGRTYNEQFF.

The chain uses TRBV6-4 and TRBJ2-2; tentative D call: TRBD2 (6 bases). Per the germline V gene, CDR1 is MRHNA and CDR2 is SNTAGT. Trimming took off 7 bases at V and 7 bases at J, with 22 bases between the two ends. The CDR3 has 16 residues. CDR3 coding DNA: TGTGCCAGCACTCTCCGAGGATCGGGCGGGGACGGGGAGCTGTTTTTT. Its translation is CASTLRGSGGDGELFF.

V is TRBV5-6 and J is TRBJ1-4; no reliable D call. This CDR3 is built from 12 residues. CDR1 and CDR2 from the germline V gene are SGHDT and YYEEEE. Trimming stripped 1 base from V and 8 bases from J, with 6 bases between. CDR3 sequence: CASSLNSEKLFF. In DNA form, the CDR3 reads TGTGCCAGCAGCTTGAACTCGGAAAAACTGTTTTTT.

The chain employs TRBV2 and TRBJ2-1; 11 nucleotides line up with TRBD2. V trimming: 2 bases; J trimming: 5 bases; junction bases outside the gene matches: 2. The V gene's germline CDR1 is SNHLY and CDR2 FYNNEI. The CDR3 totals 15 residues. The DNA for the CDR3 is TGTGCCAGCAGTGAACTAGCGGGGGGCCACAATGAGCAGTTCTTC. Protein: CASSELAGGHNEQFF.

J is TRBJ2-1 and V is TRBV19, with a possible D match to TRBD2 (6 bases). This CDR3 comprises 15 residues. The V end lost 7 bases, the J end lost 0 bases, and 13 bases lay between the germline ends. The germline CDR1 and CDR2 sequences are LNHDA and SQIVND (reference sequence). CDR3 loop: CASTLAGSSYNEQFF. In nucleotides, the CDR3 is TGTGCCAGTACCCTCGCCGGGAGCTCCTACAATGAGCAGTTCTTC.

This sequence joins TRBV5-1 and TRBJ2-3; no reliable D call. CDR1 and CDR2 (germline): SGHRS, YFSETQ. Trimming removed 5 bases from V and 4 bases from J, with 11 bases in between. The CDR3 runs 13 residues. Written as DNA, the CDR3 is TGCGCCAGCAGGGAATCGGGCGCAGATACGCAGTATTTT. Its protein product is CASRESGADTQYF.

The rearrangement links TRBV9 to TRBJ1-2; the D gene is possibly TRBD1 (5 bases). Germline values: CDR1 SGDLS, CDR2 YYNGEE. The V end lost 2 bases, the J end lost 1 base, and 6 bases lay between the germline ends. This CDR3 region has 13 residues. This CDR3 is CASSVGVNYGYTF. In DNA form, the CDR3 reads TGTGCCAGCAGCGTGGGGGTTAACTATGGCTACACCTTC.

The rearrangement uses TRBV2 and TRBJ1-1; D is ambiguous. CDR1 is SNHLY and CDR2 is FYNNEI in the germline V gene. The CDR3 consists of 12 residues. Trimming removed 8 bases at V and 1 base at J, with 8 bases between. The CDR3 protein is CASARGNTEAFF. CDR3 sequence (DNA): TGTGCCAGCGCCCGGGGGAACACTGAAGCTTTCTTT.

This clone appeared a single time. The V gene is TRBV20-1, the J gene TRBJ1-4; D gene uncertain. Trimming removed 3 bases from V and 12 bases from J, with 11 bases in between. From germline, CDR1 is DFQATT and CDR2 SNEGSKA (reference sequence). The CDR3 contains 11 residues. In DNA form, the CDR3 reads TGCAGTGCTAGGTGGCGGGAAGAACTGTTTTTT. It yields the protein CSARWREELFF.

The chain joins TRBV11-3 to TRBJ1-3; TRBD1 is a possible D gene (5 bases). The CDR3 is 15 amino acids. V lost 5 bases, J lost 0 bases, and 11 bases lay in between. Germline CDR1 is SGHNT and CDR2 is YENEEA. In nucleotides, the CDR3 is TGTGCCAGCAGCCGGGGCGGGAGCTCTGGAAACACCATATATTTT. It encodes CASSRGGSSGNTIYF. The variable domain in full, completed from reference TRBV11-3 and TRBJ1-3, reads EAGVVQSPRYKIIEKKQPVAFWCNPISGHNTLYWYLQNLGQGPELLIRYENEEAVDDSQLPKDRFSAERLKGVDSTLKIQPAELGDSAVYLCASSRGGSSGNTIYFGEGSWLTVV.

The chain has TRBV3-1 (or the pseudogene TRBV3-2) and TRBJ1-2, with D perhaps matching TRBD1 (5 bases). The CDR3 extends over 12 amino acids. V was cut by 1 base and J by 7 bases, with 7 bases left in between. Germline assignment: CDR1 LGHDT and CDR2 YNNKEL (reference sequence). The CDR3 coding sequence is TGTGCCAGCAGCCAAGGCGGGGCTGGCTACACCTTC. Translating it yields CASSQGGAGYTF.

The rearrangement links TRBV18 to TRBJ1-5, with 8 bases fitting TRBD1. CDR1 and CDR2 (germline): KGHSH, LQKENI. V shed 1 base, J shed 4 bases, and the junction held 27 bases outside the gene matches. The CDR3 totals 23 residues. The CDR3 region is CASSPQGFLRTGYLQGENQPQHF. The CDR3 DNA is TGTGCCAGCTCACCACAAGGGTTCCTTAGGACAGGGTATTTACAAGGGGAAAATCAGCCCCAGCATTTT.